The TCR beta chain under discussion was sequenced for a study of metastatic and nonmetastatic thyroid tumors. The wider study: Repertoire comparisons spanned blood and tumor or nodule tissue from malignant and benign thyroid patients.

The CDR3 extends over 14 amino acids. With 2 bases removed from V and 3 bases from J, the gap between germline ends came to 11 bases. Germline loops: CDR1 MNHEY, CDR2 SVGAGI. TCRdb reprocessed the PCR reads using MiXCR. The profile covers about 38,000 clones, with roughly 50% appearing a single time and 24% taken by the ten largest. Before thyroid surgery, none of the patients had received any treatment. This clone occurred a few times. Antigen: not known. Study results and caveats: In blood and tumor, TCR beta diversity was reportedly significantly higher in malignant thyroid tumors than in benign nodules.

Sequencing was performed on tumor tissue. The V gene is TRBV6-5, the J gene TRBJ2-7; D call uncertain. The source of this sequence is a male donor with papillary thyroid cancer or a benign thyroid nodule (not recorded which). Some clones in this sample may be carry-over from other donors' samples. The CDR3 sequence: CASSYLAEGYEQYF. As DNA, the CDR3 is TGTGCCAGCAGTTACCTGGCAGAAGGCTACGAGCAGTACTTC.